The 9 T cell receptor beta chains in this list originate from one sample, sequenced in a study of cytomegalovirus exposure and HLA in healthy donors. Measured with immunoSEQ multiplex PCR; TCRdb has only the in-frame clones, and not every one. The table lists 200,000 or so clones, 80% to 95% of them singletons. What was sequenced was PBMCs. These receptors were taken from a woman under 30 in good health and CMV-seronegative.

This clone appeared a single time. The chain employs TRBV25-1 and TRBJ1-1; 9 positions agree with TRBD1. Germline V gene lookup returns CDR1 MGHDK and CDR2 SYGVNS. The CDR3 loop spans 15 amino acids. The V gene end was trimmed by 2 bases and the J gene end by 1 base; junction bases not matched to a gene: 2. The CDR3 DNA reads TGTGCCAGCAGTGAACCGGGACAGGGGAACACTGAAGCTTTCTTT. It encodes CASSEPGQGNTEAFF.

The chain uses TRBV7-8 and TRBJ1-4, with D possibly being TRBD1 (6 bases). CDR1 and CDR2 (germline): SGHVS, FQNEAQ. CDR3 length equals 18 residues. Between the trimmed V and J ends, which lost 2 bases and 0 bases, there was a span of 16 bases. The CDR3 loop reads CASSLTWDTKATNEKLFF. The CDR3 nucleotides are TGTGCCAGCAGCTTAACCTGGGACACGAAAGCAACTAATGAAAAACTGTTTTTT.

The V call is TRBV5-4, the J call TRBJ1-3; 7 positions match TRBD1. The CDR3 runs 16 residues. Germline assignment: CDR1 SGHNT and CDR2 YYREEE (reference sequence). The junction had 7 bases not matched to a gene; V was cut back by 4 bases and J by 0 bases. The CDR3 DNA sequence: TGTGCCAGCAGCCCGGGACAGCAGATCTCTGGAAACACCATATATTTT. It codes for CASSPGQQISGNTIYF.

J is TRBJ2-3 and V is TRBV5-5, with TRBD1 matching over 7 bases. Germline V gene sequence: CDR1 SGHKS, CDR2 YYEKEE (reference sequence). The ends lost 4 bases at V and 4 bases at J; junction bases unmatched: 6. The CDR3 sequence is 14 residues long. DNA for the CDR3: TGTGCCAGCAGCCGTTCGACAGGGTCAGATACGCAGTATTTT. Translated, it gives CASSRSTGSDTQYF. Combining the CDR3 with reference TRBV5-5 and TRBJ2-3 gives the whole variable domain DAGVTQSPTHLIKTRGQQVTLRCSPISGHKSVSWYQQVLGQGPQFIFQYYEKEERGRGNFPDRFSARQFPNYSSELNVNALLLGDSALYLCASSRSTGSDTQYFGPGTRLTVL.

The gene calls are TRBV7-6 and TRBJ2-7, with D maybe TRBD2 (5 bases). This CDR3 region has 12 residues. Trimming stripped 5 bases from V and 4 bases from J, with 9 bases between. From germline, CDR1 is SGHVS and CDR2 FNYEAQ. CDR3 loop: CASSAPGYEQYF. For the CDR3, the DNA is TGTGCCAGCAGCGCACCGGGATACGAGCAGTACTTC.

The chain recombines TRBV19 with TRBJ2-5, with 8 bases fitting TRBD1. Germline V gene lookup returns CDR1 LNHDA and CDR2 SQIVND (reference sequence). The trim removed 6 bases at V and 9 bases at J, leaving 12 bases unmatched. The CDR3 has 14 residues. The DNA of the CDR3 is TGTGCCAGTAGCCTTACATCGCGACAGGGGCCCCAGTACTTC. The encoded protein is CASSLTSRQGPQYF.

The genes are TRBV7-9 and TRBJ2-1; TRBD2 matches at 11 bases. This CDR3 contains 15 residues. The germline CDR1 and CDR2 sequences are SEHNR and FQNEAQ (reference sequence). V shed 5 bases, J shed 4 bases, and the junction held 4 bases outside the gene matches. The DNA for the CDR3 is TGTGCCAGCAGCCTGGTAGCGGGAGGGTACAATGAGCAGTTCTTC. Its protein product is CASSLVAGGYNEQFF.

V usage is TRBV5-1 and J usage is TRBJ2-2; 7 positions match TRBD2. Germline V gene data show CDR1 as SGHRS and CDR2 as YFSETQ. The ends lost 0 bases at V and 5 bases at J; junction bases unmatched: 4. CDR3 size: 15 residues. CDR3 in DNA: TGCGCCAGCAGCTTGGCCGGGGGAGGGACCGGGGAGCTGTTTTTT. This translates into CASSLAGGGTGELFF.

CDR3 region: CASSLGPGTGDEQYF. CDR3 DNA sequence: TGCGCCAGCAGTCTAGGCCCCGGGACAGGGGACGAGCAGTACTTC. The rearrangement links TRBV5-1 to TRBJ2-7; 10 bases are shared with TRBD1. CDR3 size: 15 residues. Germline CDR1 and CDR2: SGHRS and YFSETQ. V trimming: 5 bases; J trimming: 5 bases; junction bases outside the gene matches: 10.